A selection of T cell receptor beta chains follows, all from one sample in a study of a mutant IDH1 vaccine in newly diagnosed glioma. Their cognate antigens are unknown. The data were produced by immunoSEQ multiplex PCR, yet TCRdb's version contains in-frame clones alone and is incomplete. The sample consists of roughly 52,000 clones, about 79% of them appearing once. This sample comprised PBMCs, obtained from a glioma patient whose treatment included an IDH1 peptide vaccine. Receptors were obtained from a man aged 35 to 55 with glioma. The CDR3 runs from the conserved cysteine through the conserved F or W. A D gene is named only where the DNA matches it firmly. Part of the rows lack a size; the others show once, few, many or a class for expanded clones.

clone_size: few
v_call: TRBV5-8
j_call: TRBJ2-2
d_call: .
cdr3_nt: TGTGCCAGCAGGGGTTGGGGGTCCAACACCGGGGAGCTGTTTTTT
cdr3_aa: CASRGWGSNTGELFF

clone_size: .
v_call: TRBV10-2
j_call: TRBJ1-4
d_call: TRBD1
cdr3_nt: TGCGCCAGCCGAACGACAGGGACTGAAAAACTGTTTTTT
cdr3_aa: CASRTTGTEKLFF

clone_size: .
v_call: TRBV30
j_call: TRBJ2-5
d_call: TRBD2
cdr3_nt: TGTGCCTGGAGTGTACGGGGACTAGCGGGAGGTGGGGAGACCCAGTACTTC
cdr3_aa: CAWSVRGLAGGGETQYF

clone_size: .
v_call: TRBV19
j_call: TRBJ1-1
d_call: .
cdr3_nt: TGTGCCAGTAGCGGGCGGGGGGGCACTGAAGCTTTCTTT
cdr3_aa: CASSGRGGTEAFF

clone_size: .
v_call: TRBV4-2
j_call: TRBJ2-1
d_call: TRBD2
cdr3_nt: TGTGCCAGCAGCCAAGGACGAGCGGGAAGGAGCTCCTACAATGAGCAGTTCTTC
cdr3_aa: CASSQGRAGRSSYNEQFF

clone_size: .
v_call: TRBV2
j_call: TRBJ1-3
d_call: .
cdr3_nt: TGTGCCAGCAGTGAAGGACCTGGAAACACCATATATTTT
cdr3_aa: CASSEGPGNTIYF

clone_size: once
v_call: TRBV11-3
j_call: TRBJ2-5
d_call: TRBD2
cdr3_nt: TGTGCCAGCAGCCCCCGACTAGCGGGAGAAGAGACCCAGTACTTC
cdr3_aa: CASSPRLAGEETQYF

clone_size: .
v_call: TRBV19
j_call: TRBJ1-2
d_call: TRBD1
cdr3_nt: TGTGCCAGTAGTATAGATCAGGGGGCCTATGGCTACACCTTC
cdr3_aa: CASSIDQGAYGYTF

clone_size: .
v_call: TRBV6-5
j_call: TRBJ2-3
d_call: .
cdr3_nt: TGTGCCAGCAGCTCCCGGACAGCTAGCACAGATACGCAGTATTTT
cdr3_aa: CASSSRTASTDTQYF

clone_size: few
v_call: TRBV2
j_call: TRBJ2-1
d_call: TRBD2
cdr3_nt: TGTGCCAGCAGGGGTCCCCAGCGGGGAGAGGTGCATGAGCAGTTCTTC
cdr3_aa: CASRGPQRGEVHEQFF

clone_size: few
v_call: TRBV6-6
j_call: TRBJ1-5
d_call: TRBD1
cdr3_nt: TGTGCCAGCCGCCAGGGACAGGGCGCTAAGCCCCAGCATTTT
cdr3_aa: CASRQGQGAKPQHF

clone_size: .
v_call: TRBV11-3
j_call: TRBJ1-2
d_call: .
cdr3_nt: TGTGCCAGCACCTTTCAGGGATATGGCTACACCTTC
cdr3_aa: CASTFQGYGYTF

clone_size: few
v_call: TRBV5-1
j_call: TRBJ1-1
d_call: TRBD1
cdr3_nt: TGCGCCAGCAGCTTAGGCAGGGGGCTTGGGGGCACTGAAGCTTTCTTT
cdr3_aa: CASSLGRGLGGTEAFF

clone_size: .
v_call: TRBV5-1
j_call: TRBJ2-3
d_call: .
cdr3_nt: TGCGCCAGCAGCGTCAGAGACTTTAGCACAGATACGCAGTATTTT
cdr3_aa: CASSVRDFSTDTQYF

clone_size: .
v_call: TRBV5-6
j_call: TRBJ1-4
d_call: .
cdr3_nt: TGTGCCAGCAGCTTGGGGCGGGACGGAGCTGAAAAACTGTTTTTT
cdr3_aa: CASSLGRDGAEKLFF

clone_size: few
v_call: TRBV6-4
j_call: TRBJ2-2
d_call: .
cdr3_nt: TGTGCCAGCAGTGACTCCCTAACAACCGGGGAGCTGTTTTTT
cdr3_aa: CASSDSLTTGELFF

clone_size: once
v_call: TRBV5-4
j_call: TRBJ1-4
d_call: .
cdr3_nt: TGTGCCAGCAGCTTGGTGGGTAATGAAAAACTGTTTTTT
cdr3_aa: CASSLVGNEKLFF

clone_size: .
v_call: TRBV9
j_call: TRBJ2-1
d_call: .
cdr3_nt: TGTGCCAGCAGTAAGGGGGGCTCCTACAATGAGCAGTTCTTC
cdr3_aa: CASSKGGSYNEQFF

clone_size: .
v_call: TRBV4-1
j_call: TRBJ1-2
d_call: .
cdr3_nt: TGCGCCAGCAGCCAAGGGGTAATCAGGGCAGGGCTCCTTGAAAAAAATGGCTACACCTTC
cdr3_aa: CASSQGVIRAGLLEKNGYTF

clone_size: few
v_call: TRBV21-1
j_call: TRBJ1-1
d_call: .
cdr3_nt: TGTGCCAGCAGCAAAGCTACGTACCACACTGAAGCTTTCTTT
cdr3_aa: CASSKATYHTEAFF

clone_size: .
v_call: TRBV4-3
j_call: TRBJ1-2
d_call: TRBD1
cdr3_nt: TGCGCCAGCAGCCAAGCCGGGACAGGGTTCTTTGATGGCTACACCTTC
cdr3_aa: CASSQAGTGFFDGYTF

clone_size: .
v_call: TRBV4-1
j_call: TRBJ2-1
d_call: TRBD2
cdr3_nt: TGCGCCAGCAGCCAACCTCCGGGACTAGAGGTCACCAATGAGCAGTTCTTC
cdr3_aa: CASSQPPGLEVTNEQFF

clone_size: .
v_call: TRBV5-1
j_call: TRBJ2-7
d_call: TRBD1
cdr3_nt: TGCGCCAGCAGCTTGGTCACCGGGACAGGGTCCTACGAGCAGTACTTC
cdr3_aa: CASSLVTGTGSYEQYF

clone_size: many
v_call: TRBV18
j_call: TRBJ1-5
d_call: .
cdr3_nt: TGTGCCAGCTCACCACAGGGAGGGGGTAACAATCAGCCCCAGCATTTT
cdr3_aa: CASSPQGGGNNQPQHF

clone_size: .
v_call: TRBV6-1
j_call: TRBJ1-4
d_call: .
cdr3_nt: TGTGCCAGCAGTGAAATCGCAGGGAAAGTCAGGACTAATGAAAAACTGTTTTTT
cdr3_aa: CASSEIAGKVRTNEKLFF

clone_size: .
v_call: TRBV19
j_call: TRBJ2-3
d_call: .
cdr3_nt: TGTGCCAGTAGTATGGGTGGGGGCGCAATAGATACGCAGTATTTT
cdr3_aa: CASSMGGGAIDTQYF

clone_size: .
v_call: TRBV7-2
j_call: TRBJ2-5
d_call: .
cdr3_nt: TGTGCCAGCAGCGGGTACAGAGGGGCTGATGAGACCCAGTACTTC
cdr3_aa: CASSGYRGADETQYF

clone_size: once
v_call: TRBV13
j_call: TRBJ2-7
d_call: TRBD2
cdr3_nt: TGTGCCAGCAACTTACTAGCGGGAGGACGAATGAGCTCCTACGAGCAGTACTTC
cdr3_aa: CASNLLAGGRMSSYEQYF

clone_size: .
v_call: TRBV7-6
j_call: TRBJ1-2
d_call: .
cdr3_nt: TGTGCCAGCAGCTTAATTGCTGGGGCGAACTATGGCTACACCTTC
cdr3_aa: CASSLIAGANYGYTF

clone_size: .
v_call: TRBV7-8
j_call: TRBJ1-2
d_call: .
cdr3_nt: TGTGCCAGCAGCCCCCCCGGGGGGAACTATGGCTACACCTTC
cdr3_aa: CASSPPGGNYGYTF

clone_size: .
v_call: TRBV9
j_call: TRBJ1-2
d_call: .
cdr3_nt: TGTGCCAGCAGCTCCGGGGCGAGTATTAACTATGGCTACACCTTC
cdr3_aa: CASSSGASINYGYTF

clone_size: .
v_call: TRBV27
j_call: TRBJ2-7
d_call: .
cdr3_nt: TGTGCCAGCAGTTTAGGGAAGAACGAGCAGTACTTC
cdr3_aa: CASSLGKNEQYF

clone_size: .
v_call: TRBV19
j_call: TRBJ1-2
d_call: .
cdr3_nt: TGTGCCAGTAGTATCGCAGGGCCGGGATATGGCTACACCTTC
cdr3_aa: CASSIAGPGYGYTF

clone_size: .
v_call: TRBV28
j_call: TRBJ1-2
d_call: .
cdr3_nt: TGTGCCAGCAGTCCTCGCTCTACAGAGAACTATGGCTACACCTTC
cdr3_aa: CASSPRSTENYGYTF

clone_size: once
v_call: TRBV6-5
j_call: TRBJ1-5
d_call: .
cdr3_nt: TGTGCCAGCAGTTACACCCCTTATCAGCCCCAGCATTTT
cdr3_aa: CASSYTPYQPQHF

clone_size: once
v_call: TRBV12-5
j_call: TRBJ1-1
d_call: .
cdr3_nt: TGTGCTAGTGGTTCCGCGACGGGCACTGAAGCTTTCTTT
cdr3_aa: CASGSATGTEAFF

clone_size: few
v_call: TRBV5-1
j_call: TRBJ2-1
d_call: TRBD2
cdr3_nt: TGCGCCAGCAGCTGGACTAGCGGAAACAATGAGCAGTTCTTC
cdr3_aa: CASSWTSGNNEQFF

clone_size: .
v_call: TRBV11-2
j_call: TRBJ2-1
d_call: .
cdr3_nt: TGTGCCAGCACGGCGGGGCGGCAGTCCTACAATGAGCAGTTCTTC
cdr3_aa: CASTAGRQSYNEQFF

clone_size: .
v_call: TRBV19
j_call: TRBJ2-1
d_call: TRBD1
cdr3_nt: TGTGCCAGTAGTAGTCCGGGACAGTACAATGAGCAGTTCTTC
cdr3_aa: CASSSPGQYNEQFF

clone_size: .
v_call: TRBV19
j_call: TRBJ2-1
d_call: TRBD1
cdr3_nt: TGTGCCAGTAGTATAGTGACAGGGCCCTACAATGAGCAGTTCTTC
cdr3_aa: CASSIVTGPYNEQFF

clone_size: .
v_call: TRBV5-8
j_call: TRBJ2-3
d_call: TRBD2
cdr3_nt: TGTGCCAGCAGCTCCGGGACTAGCGGGGTAGGAACTAGCACAGATACGCAGTATTTT
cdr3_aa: CASSSGTSGVGTSTDTQYF

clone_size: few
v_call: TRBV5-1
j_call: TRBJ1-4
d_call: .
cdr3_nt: TGCGCCAGCAGCTTGGCTCCGGATGAAAAACTGTTTTTT
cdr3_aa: CASSLAPDEKLFF

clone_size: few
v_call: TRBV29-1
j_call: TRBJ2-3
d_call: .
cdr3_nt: TGCAGCGTTGAAGCAGGCCTGAGTGGAGATACGCAGTATTTT
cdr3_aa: CSVEAGLSGDTQYF

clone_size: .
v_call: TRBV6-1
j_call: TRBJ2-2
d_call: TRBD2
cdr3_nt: TGTGCCAGCAGTGATAGAGCGGGAGGCACCGGGGAGCTGTTTTTT
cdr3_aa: CASSDRAGGTGELFF

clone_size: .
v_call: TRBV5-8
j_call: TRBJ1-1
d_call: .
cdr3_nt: TGTGCCAGCAGGTCCGGACAGAAGAACACTGAAGCTTTCTTT
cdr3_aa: CASRSGQKNTEAFF

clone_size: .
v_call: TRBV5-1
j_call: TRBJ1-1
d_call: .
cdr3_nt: TGCGCCAGCAGCTTGGGTCAGGACACTGAAGCTTTCTTT
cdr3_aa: CASSLGQDTEAFF

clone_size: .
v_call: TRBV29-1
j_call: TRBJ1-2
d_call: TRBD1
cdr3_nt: TGCAGCGTTGAGGTGGGACAGGGGATTTATGGCTACACCTTC
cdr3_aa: CSVEVGQGIYGYTF

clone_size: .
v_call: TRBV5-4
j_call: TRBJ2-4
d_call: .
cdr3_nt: TGTGCCAGCAGCCCTAGCGGTGCGAGGGGGTTAGCCAAAAACATTCAGTACTTC
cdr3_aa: CASSPSGARGLAKNIQYF

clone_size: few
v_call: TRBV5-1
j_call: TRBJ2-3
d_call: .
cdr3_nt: TGCGCCAGCAGTTCCCCATGGGGTCGAAATACGCAGTATTTT
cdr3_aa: CASSSPWGRNTQYF